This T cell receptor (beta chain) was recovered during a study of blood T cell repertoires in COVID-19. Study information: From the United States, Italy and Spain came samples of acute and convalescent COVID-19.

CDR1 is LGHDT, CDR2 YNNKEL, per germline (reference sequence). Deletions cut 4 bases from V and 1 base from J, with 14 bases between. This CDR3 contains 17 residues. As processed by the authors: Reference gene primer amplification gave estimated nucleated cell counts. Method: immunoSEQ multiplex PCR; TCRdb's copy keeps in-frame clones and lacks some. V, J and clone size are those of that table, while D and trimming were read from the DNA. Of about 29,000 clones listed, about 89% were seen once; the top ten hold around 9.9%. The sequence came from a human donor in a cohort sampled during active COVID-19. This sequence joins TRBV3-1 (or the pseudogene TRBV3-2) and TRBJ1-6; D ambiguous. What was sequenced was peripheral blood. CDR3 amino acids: CASSPRSSASYNSPLHF. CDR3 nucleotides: TGTGCCAGCAGCCCCAGGTCGTCAGCTTCCTATAATTCACCCCTCCACTTT.